A single sample gave rise to the 5 T cell receptor beta chains below, sequenced in a study of cytomegalovirus exposure and HLA in healthy donors. Researchers ran the PCR with 60 Vbeta and 13 Jbeta primers. The method was immunoSEQ multiplex PCR; TCRdb's version includes in-frame clones alone and lacks a portion of them. The sample lists 160,000 or so clones, more than 70% occurring once. The sample consisted of PBMCs. The receptors originated from a male donor in good health and CMV-seropositive.

This rearrangement joins TRBV11-2 to TRBJ1-4, with D perhaps matching TRBD1 (5 bases). The CDR3 has 12 residues. The V end lost 5 bases, the J end lost 12 bases, and 13 bases lay between the germline ends. Germline CDR1 and CDR2: SGHAT and FQNNGV. The CDR3 coding sequence is TGTGCCAGCAGCAGTACCCGGGGGGAACTGTTTTTT. Protein: CASSSTRGELFF.

The CDR3 coding sequence is TGTGCCAGCACTACGACTAGCGGGTGGCGGTCTAGCACAGATACGCAGTATTTT. Translation gives CASTTTSGWRSSTDTQYF. The rearrangement links TRBV27 to TRBJ2-3; 10 bases fit TRBD2. Germline CDR1 and CDR2: MNHEY and SMNVEV (reference sequence). The CDR3 extends over 18 amino acids. V lost 7 bases, J lost 0 bases, and 13 bases stayed unmatched.

This CDR3 reads CASSSLLYQPQHF. The CDR3 bases are TGTGCCAGTAGTAGCCTACTATATCAGCCCCAGCATTTT. The chain combines TRBV19 with TRBJ1-5; D uncertain. Germline CDR1 is LNHDA and CDR2 is SQIVND (reference sequence). The CDR3 is made up of 13 amino acids. V shed 4 bases and J shed 5 bases, with 9 bases lying between them.

With regard to this clone: Relative to the germline gene, one junction end is altered; a read error may explain this. The chain has TRBV7-9 and TRBJ1-5, with TRBD1 matching over 9 bases. Germline loops: CDR1 SEHNR, CDR2 FQNEAQ (reference sequence). The CDR3 spans 19 residues. CDR3 sequence: CSSSSGRGQGNFQNQPQHF. CDR3 sequence (DNA): TGTTCCAGCAGCTCAGGACGCGGACAGGGGAATTTCCAAAATCAGCCCCAGCATTTT.

The chain has TRBV5-6 and TRBJ2-1; 10 bases are a match to TRBD2. CDR3 length equals 17 residues. The V segment lost 0 bases and the J segment 7 bases; nucleotides outside the gene matches: 10. Germline loops: CDR1 SGHDT, CDR2 YYEEEE. CDR3 amino acids: CASSLALAGELKNEQFF. For the CDR3, the DNA is TGTGCCAGCAGCTTGGCTCTAGCGGGAGAATTGAAGAATGAGCAGTTCTTC.